What follows are 30 T cell receptor beta chains derived from one specimen sequenced in a study of T cell responses to AZD1222 COVID-19 vaccine. Clones were read by immunoSEQ multiplex PCR, and TCRdb kept only the in-frame ones, dropping some. Among over 120,000 clones listed, approximately 89% were seen once. The sequencing used peripheral blood, collected 28 days after the second AZD1222 dose. These TCRs come from an adult who received the AZD1222 COVID-19 vaccine.

This clone was picked up one time. This chain links TRBV4-3 with TRBJ1-4; D unresolved. This CDR3 has 14 residues. The V and J ends lost 6 bases and 8 bases respectively, with 16 bases between them. CDR1 and CDR2 (germline): LGHNA, YSLEER. The CDR3 DNA sequence: TGCGCCAGCAGACCCGGCGAAGGTTCCGAAAAACTGTTTTTT. This gives the protein CASRPGEGSEKLFF.

The V call is TRBV29-1, the J call TRBJ2-3; the D is unclear. Germline V gene data show CDR1 as SQVTM and CDR2 as ANQGSEA. V gave up 3 bases and J gave up 2 bases, with 18 bases separating them. This CDR3 has 16 amino acids. CDR3 bases: TGCAGCGTTGATTTCCGAGACCAAGAGCTCACAGATACGCAGTATTTT. Translating gives CSVDFRDQELTDTQYF.

This chain connects TRBV28 to TRBJ1-6; a weak D match, TRBD1 (5 bases). This CDR3 has 16 amino acids. Germline CDR1 MDHEN, CDR2 SYDVKM. V gave up 3 bases and J gave up 5 bases, with 14 bases separating them. CDR3 residues: CASSLVLTVNNSPLHF. In DNA, the CDR3 is TGTGCCAGCAGTTTGGTTTTGACAGTTAATAATTCACCCCTCCACTTT.

A note on this clone: It is unclear where the CDR3 begins or ends on the DNA, so no DNA is shown, and the CDR3 is as TCRdb lists it. The chain links TRBV27 to TRBJ1-5. CDR1 and CDR2 from the germline V gene are MNHEY and SMNVEV (reference sequence). The CDR3 adds up to 17 amino acids, both ends counted. CDR3 protein: CASSFFGPADVNQPQHF.

The chain has TRBV5-4 and TRBJ2-7; D is possibly TRBD1 (6 bases). The CDR3 is 15 residues long. In germline, CDR1 is SGHNT, CDR2 YYREEE (reference sequence). The V and J ends lost 0 bases and 6 bases respectively, with 16 bases between them. The CDR3 region is CASSLDLAGVGEQYF. For the CDR3, the DNA is TGTGCCAGCAGCTTGGATTTGGCAGGGGTGGGCGAGCAGTACTTC. Variable domain in full (rest from reference TRBV5-4 and TRBJ2-7): ETGVTQSPTHLIKTRGQQVTLRCSSQSGHNTVSWYQQALGQGPQFIFQYYREEENGRGNFPPRFSGLQFPNYSSELNVNALELDDSALYLCASSLDLAGVGEQYFGPGTRLTVT.

The chain carries TRBV5-1 and TRBJ2-5; D is possibly TRBD1 (5 bases). The CDR3 is 13 amino acids. The germline V and J ends were trimmed by 0 bases and 5 bases, with 8 bases remaining between them. Germline CDR1 and CDR2: SGHRS and YFSETQ. CDR3: CASSLETVETQYF. CDR3 DNA sequence: TGCGCCAGCAGCTTGGAGACAGTTGAGACCCAGTACTTC. Supplemented by reference TRBV5-1 and TRBJ2-5, the full variable domain reads KAGVTQTPRYLIKTRGQQVTLSCSPISGHRSVSWYQQTPGQGLQFLFEYFSETQRNKGNFPGRFSGRQFSNSRSEMNVSTLELGDSALYLCASSLETVETQYFGPGTRLLVL.

The chain has TRBV29-1 and TRBJ2-3; maybe TRBD2 (5 bases). This CDR3 has 12 residues. Germline V lookup: CDR1 SQVTM, CDR2 ANQGSEA. The V and J ends lost 6 bases and 4 bases respectively, with 11 bases between them. Here the CDR3 reads CSVLEGPDTQYF. Here the CDR3 DNA reads TGCAGCGTGTTAGAGGGTCCAGATACGCAGTATTTT.

This chain links TRBV9 with TRBJ1-4; a weak D match, TRBD1 (5 bases). This CDR3 spans 16 amino acids. V shed 0 bases and J shed 4 bases, with 13 bases lying between them. Looked up from germline, CDR1 is SGDLS and CDR2 is YYNGEE. The CDR3 sequence: CASSVGGFGGNEKLFF. CDR3 DNA: TGTGCCAGCAGCGTAGGAGGGTTCGGGGGTAATGAAAAACTGTTTTTT. Full variable domain (missing parts from reference TRBV9 and TRBJ1-4): DSGVTQTPKHLITATGQRVTLRCSPRSGDLSVYWYQQSLDQGLQFLIQYYNGEERAKGNILERFSAQQFPDLHSELNLSSLELGDSALYFCASSVGGFGGNEKLFFGSGTQLSVL.

The V call is TRBV7-2, the J call TRBJ2-7, with 7 bases aligning to TRBD2. CDR3 length: 13 residues. Losses at the gene ends were 5 bases for V and 2 bases for J; bases not matched to a gene: 3. Per the germline V gene, CDR1 is SGHTA and CDR2 is FQGNSA. The CDR3 sequence: CASSRRGAYEQYF. The CDR3 region has the DNA TGTGCCAGCAGCCGCCGGGGGGCCTACGAGCAGTACTTC.

The rearrangement uses TRBV4-2 and TRBJ1-3; TRBD1 aligns across 8 bases. The junction had 12 bases not matched to a gene; V was cut back by 6 bases and J by 2 bases. CDR1 LGHNA and CDR2 YNFKEQ come from the germline V gene. This CDR3 comprises 17 residues. CDR3 sequence (DNA): TGTGCCAGCAGGCATATTGCAGGGGGCAGCCCTGGAAACACCATATATTTT. This codes for CASRHIAGGSPGNTIYF.

The rearrangement uses TRBV2 and TRBJ2-3, with no clear D. V was shortened by 4 bases and J by 4 bases, with 9 bases between the two germline ends. In germline, CDR1 is SNHLY, CDR2 FYNNEI. This CDR3 is 13 amino acids long. The CDR3 DNA reads as TGTGCCAGCAGTGGCGCCCGTGCAGATACGCAGTATTTT. As protein: CASSGARADTQYF.

This clone was seen a few times. The rearrangement uses TRBV10-1 and TRBJ1-5, with 7 bases matching TRBD1. V was clipped by 8 bases and J by 0 bases; unmatched bases: 10. This CDR3 contains 16 residues. The germline CDR1 and CDR2 sequences are WNHNN and SYGVQD (reference sequence). The CDR3 region is CASGPRRGLSNQPQHF. The CDR3 nucleotides are TGCGCCAGCGGCCCCCGGAGGGGGCTTAGCAATCAGCCCCAGCATTTT.

The chain has TRBV10-3 and TRBJ1-1, with D possibly matching TRBD1 (5 bases). Deletions cut 2 bases from V and 2 bases from J, with 9 bases between. The CDR3 covers 14 residues. Germline V gene data show CDR1 as ENHRY and CDR2 as SYGVKD. CDR3: CAISEAGSNTEAFF. In DNA form, the CDR3 reads TGTGCCATCAGTGAGGCAGGGAGTAACACTGAAGCTTTCTTT.

This sequence joins TRBV24-1 and TRBJ2-1; D might be TRBD1 (6 bases). Trimming pared 5 bases from V and 5 bases from J, leaving 12 bases between. The germline V gene encodes CDR1 KGHDR and CDR2 SFDVKD. The CDR3 totals 14 residues. CDR3 region: CATSGLQGNNEQFF. Here the CDR3 DNA reads TGTGCCACCAGTGGATTGCAGGGGAACAATGAGCAGTTCTTC.

The chain uses TRBV3-1 (or the pseudogene TRBV3-2) and TRBJ1-2; possibly TRBD1 for D (6 bases). V was trimmed by 0 bases and J by 7 bases, leaving 18 bases between them. The CDR3 consists of 16 residues. In germline, CDR1 is LGHDT, CDR2 YNNKEL (reference sequence). CDR3 bases: TGTGCCAGCAGCCAAGATATGGGGATACAGGGTGCTGGCTACACCTTC. Its translation is CASSQDMGIQGAGYTF.

The chain recombines TRBV11-2 with TRBJ2-2, with 11 bases aligning to TRBD2. V lost 2 bases, J lost 3 bases, and 8 bases stayed unmatched. The CDR3 loop spans 18 amino acids. Germline values: CDR1 SGHAT, CDR2 FQNNGV. As DNA, the CDR3 is TGTGCCAGCAGCTTATACCCTAGCGGGAGGTATGACACCGGGGAGCTGTTTTTT. Its protein is CASSLYPSGRYDTGELFF.

The CDR3 reads CASSDLQSEQYF. The CDR3 DNA sequence: TGTGCCAGCAGTGACCTACAAAGCGAGCAGTACTTC. The rearrangement uses TRBV6-2 or TRBV6-3 and TRBJ2-7, with no clear D. The CDR3 runs to 12 residues. Germline V gene lookup returns CDR1 MNHEY and CDR2 SVGEGT. Between the trimmed V and J ends, which lost 5 bases and 6 bases, there was a span of 11 bases.

About this clone itself: A read error may produce the germline difference seen at one junction end. The V gene is TRBV28, the J gene TRBJ1-2, with 8 bases matching TRBD1. Germline CDR1 reads MDHEN; CDR2 reads SYDVKM. CDR3 size: 16 residues. The chain's CDR3 is CASSLSDGQGMFSHGF. CDR3 in DNA: TGTGCCAGCAGTTTATCCGACGGACAGGGTATGTTTTCCCACGGCTTC.

A few counts support this clone. This chain links TRBV7-2 with TRBJ2-7, with TRBD2 matching 10 bases. Per germline, CDR1 SGHTA and CDR2 FQGNSA. With 1 base clipped from V and 1 base from J, the junction kept 1 base outside the gene matches. The CDR3 contains 15 residues. The CDR3 DNA follows: TGTGCCAGCAGCTTAGGGACTAGCGGATCCTACGAGCAGTACTTC. Its translation: CASSLGTSGSYEQYF. Complete variable domain (other parts from reference TRBV7-2 and TRBJ2-7): GAGVSQSPSNKVTEKGKDVELRCDPISGHTALYWYRQSLGQGLEFLIYFQGNSAPDKSGLPSDRFSAERTGGSVSTLTIQRTQQEDSAVYLCASSLGTSGSYEQYFGPGTRLTVT.

The rearrangement uses TRBV5-1 and TRBJ2-3, with 7 bases identical to TRBD2. The CDR3 runs to 15 residues. Germline values: CDR1 SGHRS, CDR2 YFSETQ. V lost 2 bases to trimming and J lost 5 bases; unmatched junction nucleotides: 8. The CDR3 protein is CASSLGGSQGDTQYF. The CDR3 nucleotides are TGCGCCAGCAGCTTAGGCGGGAGTCAGGGAGATACGCAGTATTTT.

This chain connects TRBV2 to TRBJ2-7; 10 bases agree with TRBD2. Germline CDR1 SNHLY, CDR2 FYNNEI. The CDR3 consists of 15 residues. The junction had 1 base not matched to a gene; V was cut back by 1 base and J by 1 base. The CDR3 is CASSEELAGSYEQYF. The CDR3 bases are TGTGCCAGCAGTGAAGAACTAGCGGGGTCCTACGAGCAGTACTTC. The full variable domain, completed using reference TRBV2 and TRBJ2-7, is EPEVTQTPSHQVTQMGQEVILRCVPISNHLYFYWYRQILGQKVEFLVSFYNNEISEKSEIFDDQFSVERPDGSNFTLKIRSTKLEDSAMYFCASSEELAGSYEQYFGPGTRLTVT.

This rearrangement joins TRBV5-4 to TRBJ2-5, with D unclear. This CDR3 region has 11 residues. Deletions cut 1 base from V and 3 bases from J, with 1 base between. Germline assignment: CDR1 SGHNT and CDR2 YYREEE (reference sequence). The CDR3 loop is CASSLKETQYF. CDR3 in DNA: TGTGCCAGCAGCTTGAAAGAGACCCAGTACTTC.

The J gene is TRBJ2-7, the V gene TRBV6-6, with TRBD2 matching 9 bases. The trim removed 6 bases at V and 1 base at J, leaving 7 bases unmatched. CDR3 size: 15 residues. CDR1 and CDR2 from the germline V gene are MNHNY and SVGAGI (reference sequence). CDR3 nucleotide sequence: TGTGCCAGCAGGGAGCGGGAGGCAGGATCCTACGAGCAGTACTTC. Translating gives CASREREAGSYEQYF.

This rearrangement joins TRBV11-2 to TRBJ2-4, with a weak D call TRBD2 (6 bases). Germline V CDR1 and CDR2: SGHAT, FQNNGV. The CDR3 consists of 17 residues. V gave up 5 bases and J gave up 0 bases, with 17 bases separating them. CDR3 in amino acids: CASSPLANPLAKNIQYF. In nucleotides, the CDR3 is TGTGCCAGCAGCCCCCTAGCGAATCCACTAGCCAAAAACATTCAGTACTTC.

This rearrangement joins TRBV9 to TRBJ2-3; D is unclear. The germline V gene encodes CDR1 SGDLS and CDR2 YYNGEE. The V gene lost 0 bases and the J gene lost 6 bases, with 14 bases spanning the gap. CDR3 size: 15 residues. For the CDR3, the DNA is TGTGCCAGCAGCGTAGGGGCCCCCCTGGGGGATACGCAGTATTTT. Translating it yields CASSVGAPLGDTQYF.

The CDR3 DNA is TGCGCCAGCAGCCAAGATCTAGGTGGGCAGGGGTACTCACCCCTCCACTTT. Its protein is CASSQDLGGQGYSPLHF. The rearrangement joins TRBV4-3 to TRBJ1-6, with D possibly being TRBD1 (6 bases). The CDR3 is 17 residues long. Trimming left V 0 bases short and J 10 bases short, with 19 bases between. Germline CDR1 and CDR2: LGHNA and YSLEER.

This chain connects TRBV11-2 to TRBJ2-2, with D perhaps matching TRBD2 (6 bases). This CDR3 spans 18 amino acids. Germline-derived CDR1 and CDR2 are SGHAT and FQNNGV. V was clipped by 1 base and J by 1 base, with 16 bases between them. The CDR3 nucleotides read TGTGCCAGCAGCTTAGGTTGGATCGCGGGATTGAACACCGGGGAGCTGTTTTTT. Encoded protein: CASSLGWIAGLNTGELFF.

The count of this clone is one. The chain uses TRBV5-1 and TRBJ1-4; no firm D call. This CDR3 region has 13 residues. The ends were cut back, 0 bases at V and 7 bases at J, with 7 bases in the middle. CDR1 and CDR2 from the germline V gene are SGHRS and YFSETQ. CDR3 DNA sequence: TGCGCCAGCAGCTTGGCTGGTGTTGAAAAACTGTTTTTT. This translates into CASSLAGVEKLFF.

The CDR3 sequence: CASSFDCPVCEQYF. In nucleotides, the CDR3 is TGTGCCAGCAGCTTTGACTGCCCCGTATGCGAGCAGTACTTC. This chain links TRBV7-2 with TRBJ2-7; D is ambiguous. The V and J ends lost 3 bases and 6 bases respectively, with 15 bases between them. Germline assignment: CDR1 SGHTA and CDR2 FQGNSA. This CDR3 is built from 14 residues.

V is TRBV5-1 and J is TRBJ1-1; 9 positions match TRBD1. Trimming took 4 bases from V and 4 from J; bases not matched to a gene: 8. The CDR3 contains 15 residues. Germline V gene data show CDR1 as SGHRS and CDR2 as YFSETQ. The CDR3 region is CASSLETGGGTEAFF. CDR3 nucleotides: TGCGCCAGCAGCCTAGAGACAGGGGGTGGCACTGAAGCTTTCTTT. The full variable domain, its missing parts supplied by reference TRBV5-1 and TRBJ1-1, is KAGVTQTPRYLIKTRGQQVTLSCSPISGHRSVSWYQQTPGQGLQFLFEYFSETQRNKGNFPGRFSGRQFSNSRSEMNVSTLELGDSALYLCASSLETGGGTEAFFGQGTRLTVV.